Presented here are 5 T cell receptor beta chains from one specimen sequenced in a study of blood T cell repertoires in COVID-19. Repertoires were generated with immunoSEQ multiplex PCR, while TCRdb's copy carries only in-frame clones and drops some. Of 450,000 to 500,000 clones detected, less than 90% appear once; the ten largest clones hold 8% to 9.5%. The sample taken for sequencing was PBMCs or T cells enriched from blood (not recorded which). These receptors came from a woman aged 60-75 years who had recovered from COVID-19.

This chain joins TRBV4-1 and TRBJ2-7; 13 nucleotides line up with TRBD2. The germline CDR1 and CDR2 sequences are MGHRA and YSYEKL. Unmatched junction bases numbered 8, after V lost 3 bases and J lost 6 bases. This CDR3 has 16 residues. The CDR3 spells CASSHPTSGGAAEQYF. The CDR3 nucleotides read TGCGCCAGCAGCCATCCTACTAGCGGGGGGGCCGCCGAGCAGTACTTC.

This rearrangement joins TRBV5-1 to TRBJ2-7; 12 bases align to TRBD1. CDR3 size: 15 residues. The V and J ends lost 4 bases and 7 bases, in that order; junction bases with no gene match: 9. CDR1 and CDR2 (germline): SGHRS, YFSETQ. The CDR3 DNA is TGCGCCAGCAGCCTTTACCGGGACAGGGGGCGGGAGCAGTACTTC. This encodes CASSLYRDRGREQYF. Supplemented by reference TRBV5-1 and TRBJ2-7, the full variable domain reads KAGVTQTPRYLIKTRGQQVTLSCSPISGHRSVSWYQQTPGQGLQFLFEYFSETQRNKGNFPGRFSGRQFSNSRSEMNVSTLELGDSALYLCASSLYRDRGREQYFGPGTRLTVT.

This chain joins TRBV28 and TRBJ2-1; 8 bases line up with TRBD1. CDR1 and CDR2 from the germline V gene are MDHEN and SYDVKM. The CDR3 sequence is 16 residues long. The J segment lost 7 bases and the V segment lost 5 bases, leaving 13 bases of the junction unmatched. Here the CDR3 reads CASSPRGQASGNEQFF. The CDR3 bases are TGTGCCAGCAGTCCCCGGGGACAGGCCTCGGGGAATGAGCAGTTCTTC.

CDR3 in DNA: TGTGCCACCACCGGACAGGTTTCCTACAATGAGCAGTTCTTC. Translation: CATTGQVSYNEQFF. V is TRBV2 and J is TRBJ2-1, with 7 bases that match TRBD1. The germline V gene has CDR1 SNHLY and CDR2 FYNNEI. Trimming at V came to 10 bases and at J to 1 base, leaving 7 bases not matched to a gene. This CDR3 spans 14 amino acids. The variable domain in full, completed from reference TRBV2 and TRBJ2-1, reads EPEVTQTPSHQVTQMGQEVILRCVPISNHLYFYWYRQILGQKVEFLVSFYNNEISEKSEIFDDQFSVERPDGSNFTLKIRSTKLEDSAMYFCATTGQVSYNEQFFGPGTRLTVL.

The chain joins TRBV7-8 to TRBJ1-4; 8 nucleotides line up with TRBD1. CDR1 is SGHVS and CDR2 is FQNEAQ in the germline V gene. Trimming at V came to 5 bases and at J to 4 bases, leaving 6 bases not matched to a gene. CDR3 length: 15 amino acids. The DNA for the CDR3 is TGTGCCAGCAGCCCCAACAGGGGGGGTAATGAAAAACTGTTTTTT. Translation gives CASSPNRGGNEKLFF.